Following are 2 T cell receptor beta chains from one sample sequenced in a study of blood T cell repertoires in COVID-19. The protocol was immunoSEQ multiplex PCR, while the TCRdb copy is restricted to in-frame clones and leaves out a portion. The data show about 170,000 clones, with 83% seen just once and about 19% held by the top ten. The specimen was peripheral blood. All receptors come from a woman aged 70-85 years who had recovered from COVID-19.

The CDR3 reads CASSPEASPGGYTF. Written as DNA, the CDR3 is TGTGCCAGCTCCCCCGAGGCCTCCCCCGGCGGCTACACCTTC. The chain employs TRBV18 and TRBJ1-2; D gene ambiguous. Deletions cut 6 bases from V and 8 bases from J, with 19 bases between. In germline, CDR1 is KGHSH, CDR2 LQKENI. This CDR3 is built from 14 residues. Supplemented by reference TRBV18 and TRBJ1-2, the full variable domain reads NAGVMQNPRHLVRRRGQEARLRCSPMKGHSHVYWYRQLPEEGLKFMVYLQKENIIDESGMPKERFSAEFPKEGPSILRIQQVVRGDSAAYFCASSPEASPGGYTFGSGTRLTVV.

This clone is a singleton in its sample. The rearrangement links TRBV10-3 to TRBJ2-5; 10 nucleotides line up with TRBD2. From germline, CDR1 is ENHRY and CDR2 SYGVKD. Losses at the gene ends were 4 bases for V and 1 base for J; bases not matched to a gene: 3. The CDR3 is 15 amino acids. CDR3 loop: CAISAERGGQETQYF. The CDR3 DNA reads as TGTGCCATCAGTGCAGAGCGGGGGGGCCAAGAGACCCAGTACTTC.